The clone carrying this T cell receptor beta chain was counted at least ten times. Its antigen is currently unknown. Sample barcodes and UMIs were carried by the TCR alpha and TCR beta cDNA libraries that 5'RACE generated with constant-segment primers. TCRdb called the 5' RACE reads again in MiXCR, with one record for every CDR3 protein. The sample lists around 210,000 distinct CDR3 sequences, roughly 10% occurring once. Looked up from germline, CDR1 is SGHAT and CDR2 is FQNNGV. J lost 3 bases, V lost 6 bases, and 11 bases had no gene match. The CDR3 sequence is 15 residues long. The sample is drawn from a study of T-cell memory formation after mild COVID-19. Points from the study as a whole: Memory cells collected pre-infection included some clones that later responded, suggesting cross-reactive memory joined.

The receptor comes from a man younger than 30 who had mild COVID-19 (a few samples of this study predate the infection). Cell type and time point are not known. Sequencing was done on a sample of PBMCs or a T cell subset sorted from them (not recorded which). The chain joins TRBV11-2 to TRBJ2-7, with TRBD1 identical over 7 bases. CDR3 nucleotides: TGTGCCAGCAGACCCGTCGACAGGGCCTACTACGAGCAGTACTTC. The encoded protein is CASRPVDRAYYEQYF.